Listed below are T cell receptor beta chains from one sample, sequenced in a study of T cell responses to AZD1222 COVID-19 vaccine. TCRdb's copy holds only in-frame clones and misses some; the assay was immunoSEQ multiplex PCR. The table shows 98,000 or so clones, with 65% to 85% occurring only once. The sequenced sample was peripheral blood, obtained 28 days after the second AZD1222 dose. These receptors came from an adult who received the AZD1222 COVID-19 vaccine. Each CDR3 is given without its conserved first and last residue. Expanded clones are given a class, and other clones once, few, many or no size at all.

v_gene,j_gene,len,abundance,CDR3aa
TRBV3-1/TRBV3-2,TRBJ1-1,11,NA,ASRRLSNTEAF
TRBV24-1,TRBJ1-1,10,once,ATKGQDTEAF
TRBV11-2,TRBJ2-7,13,NA,ASSLENSGSYEQY
TRBV2,TRBJ1-1,12,NA,ASSGVRGRTEAF
TRBV6-2/TRBV6-3,TRBJ2-7,14,NA,ASSYSGGLQGIWQY
TRBV5-1,TRBJ2-7,12,NA,ASSLAGGAREQY
TRBV12-3/TRBV12-4,TRBJ1-2,11,few,ASSLGGAYGYT
TRBV2,TRBJ2-7,11,NA,ASSLQGSYEQY
TRBV11-3,TRBJ2-2,10,NA,ASSLGLRELF
TRBV19,TRBJ2-3,15,NA,ASTSREDRSYTDTQY
TRBV27,TRBJ1-2,14,NA,ASSSRPGGPLLSYT
TRBV5-1,TRBJ1-1,13,NA,ASSPKVQMNTEAF
TRBV9,TRBJ2-5,12,NA,ASSVDRRQETQY
TRBV11-2,TRBJ1-6,10,NA,ASSLGFSPLH
TRBV7-2,TRBJ2-4,14,NA,ASSTSGGRAKNIQY
TRBV5-1,TRBJ1-4,13,NA,ASSLAQGGGEKLF
TRBV15,TRBJ2-5,12,NA,ATSMPGPGETQY
TRBV5-1,TRBJ2-7,12,NA,ASSSGGGSYEQY
TRBV9,TRBJ2-5,13,NA,ASSVSEGLFETQY
TRBV13,TRBJ1-2,13,NA,ASRRTGTGSYGYT
TRBV20-1,TRBJ2-1,9,NA,SAGLAGVPF
TRBV5-1,TRBJ1-3,14,NA,ASSLDGGYSGNTIY
TRBV12-3/TRBV12-4,TRBJ2-7,11,few,ASRVGVSYEQY
TRBV3-1/TRBV3-2,TRBJ2-2,14,NA,ASSLHRATGTGELF
TRBV19,TRBJ1-2,11,once,ASCHSSIRYYT
TRBV18,TRBJ1-2,9,NA,ASSPGDGYT
TRBV2,TRBJ1-2,12,NA,ASMRGWTGNGYT
TRBV29-1,TRBJ2-5,10,NA,SVQGGQETQY
TRBV4-3,TRBJ2-4,16,NA,ASSQGRLAGLAKNIQY
TRBV6-5,TRBJ1-1,11,NA,ASNGREGTEAF
TRBV6-6,TRBJ1-6,12,NA,ASRTGTPNSPLH
TRBV6-2/TRBV6-3,TRBJ2-7,13,once,ASSYGLGQGIEQY
TRBV6-6,TRBJ1-5,14,NA,ASRGRRGEADQPQH
TRBV7-2,TRBJ1-3,12,once,ASSLPGSGNTIY
TRBV10-3,TRBJ2-7,12,NA,AISTSGSSYEQY
TRBV21-1,TRBJ2-3,15,few,ASKPTRRGSPADTQY
TRBV6-6,TRBJ1-2,10,NA,ASTTTTYGYT
TRBV15,TRBJ2-1,14,NA,ATSRVIQGLGNEQF
TRBV24-1,TRBJ2-7,12,few,ATSDGTGIHEQY
TRBV5-1,TRBJ2-1,13,NA,ASSAPSGPYNEQF
TRBV9,TRBJ1-2,11,NA,ASSVGGIYGYT
TRBV5-1,TRBJ2-7,10,NA,ASSLGERGQY
TRBV4-2,TRBJ2-3,15,NA,ASSQDKQRGTTDTQY
TRBV29-1,TRBJ2-5,10,NA,SVAQGQETQY
TRBV7-9,TRBJ1-1,12,NA,ASSLERGGTEAF
TRBV5-1,TRBJ1-3,13,few,ASSLEANSGNTIY
TRBV11-3,TRBJ1-2,10,NA,ASTHRGYGYT
TRBV7-9,TRBJ2-5,10,NA,ASTVGGETQY
TRBV11-3,TRBJ2-1,13,NA,ASSSQRERYNEQF
TRBV5-4,TRBJ2-1,14,NA,ASTGRGTSSYNEQF
TRBV20-1,TRBJ1-5,12,NA,SASPQGLNQPQH
TRBV5-1,TRBJ2-7,12,NA,ASSGLAGQYEQY